Sequencing of this TCR beta chain was carried out in a study of neoadjuvant nivolumab and ipilimumab in lung cancer. Findings and limits, study-wide: Only two of four nivolumab-treated tumors gained richness and clonality by surgery. TCR sequencing covered a small number of samples. Blood richness before therapy tracked richness in tumors resected after neoadjuvant therapy.

The V gene's germline CDR1 is SGHRS and CDR2 YFSETQ. CDR3 size: 16 residues. V was clipped by 0 bases and J by 6 bases; unmatched bases: 10. The method was immunoSEQ multiplex PCR; TCRdb's version includes in-frame clones alone and lacks a portion of them. The sample holds approximately 31,000 clones; roughly nine tenths are singletons and the top ten take 2.1%. This clone has just a few counts. Antigen specificity is unknown. This chain uses TRBV5-1 with TRBJ1-1; 8 positions agree with TRBD1. Specimen: peripheral blood, collected after neoadjuvant nivolumab, alone or with ipilimumab, at or shortly before surgery. The source is an adult with non-small cell lung cancer. Here the CDR3 DNA reads TGCGCCAGCAGCTTGGGGTTCAAACAGGGGGACTCTGAAGCTTTCTTT. Encoded protein: CASSLGFKQGDSEAFF.